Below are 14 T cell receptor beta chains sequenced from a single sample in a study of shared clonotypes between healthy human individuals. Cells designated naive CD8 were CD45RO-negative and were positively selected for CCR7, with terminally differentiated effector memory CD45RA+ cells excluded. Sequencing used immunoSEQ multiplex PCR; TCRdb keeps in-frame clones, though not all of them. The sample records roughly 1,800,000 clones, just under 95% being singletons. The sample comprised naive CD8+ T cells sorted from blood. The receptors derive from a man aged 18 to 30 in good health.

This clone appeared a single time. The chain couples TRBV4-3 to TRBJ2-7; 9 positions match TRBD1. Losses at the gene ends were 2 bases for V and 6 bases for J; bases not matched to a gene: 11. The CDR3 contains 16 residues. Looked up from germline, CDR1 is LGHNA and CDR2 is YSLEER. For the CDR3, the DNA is TGCGCCAGCAGCCAACTCGGGACAGGGTCCCTTGGCGAGCAGTACTTC. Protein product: CASSQLGTGSLGEQYF.

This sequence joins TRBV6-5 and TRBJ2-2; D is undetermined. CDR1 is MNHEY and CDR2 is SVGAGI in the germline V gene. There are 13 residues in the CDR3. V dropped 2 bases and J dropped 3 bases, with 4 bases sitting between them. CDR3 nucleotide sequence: TGTGCCAGCAGTTACGTCTACACCGGGGAGCTGTTTTTT. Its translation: CASSYVYTGELFF.

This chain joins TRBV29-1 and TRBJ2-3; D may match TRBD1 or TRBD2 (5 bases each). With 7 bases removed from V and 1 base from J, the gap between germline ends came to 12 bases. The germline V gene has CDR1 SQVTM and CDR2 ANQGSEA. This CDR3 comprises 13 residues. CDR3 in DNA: TGCAGCGAAGGCAGGGACGGCACAGATACGCAGTATTTT. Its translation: CSEGRDGTDTQYF.

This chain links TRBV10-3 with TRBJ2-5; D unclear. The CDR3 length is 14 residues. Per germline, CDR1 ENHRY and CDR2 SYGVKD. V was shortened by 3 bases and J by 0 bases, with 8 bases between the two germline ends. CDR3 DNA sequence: TGTGCCATCAGTGAAGGTATCAACCAAGAGACCCAGTACTTC. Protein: CAISEGINQETQYF.

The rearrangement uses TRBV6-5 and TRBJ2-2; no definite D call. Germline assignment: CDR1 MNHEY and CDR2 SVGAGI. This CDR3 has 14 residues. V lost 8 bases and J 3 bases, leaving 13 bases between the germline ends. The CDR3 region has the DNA TGTGCCAGCGCGTATTCGGCTGACACCGGGGAGCTGTTTTTT. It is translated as CASAYSADTGELFF.

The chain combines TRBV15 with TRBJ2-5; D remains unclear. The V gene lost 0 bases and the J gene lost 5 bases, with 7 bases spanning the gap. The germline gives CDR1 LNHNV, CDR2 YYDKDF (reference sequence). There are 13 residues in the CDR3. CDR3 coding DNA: TGTGCCACCAGCAGAGATCGGTGGGAGACCCAGTACTTC. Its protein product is CATSRDRWETQYF.

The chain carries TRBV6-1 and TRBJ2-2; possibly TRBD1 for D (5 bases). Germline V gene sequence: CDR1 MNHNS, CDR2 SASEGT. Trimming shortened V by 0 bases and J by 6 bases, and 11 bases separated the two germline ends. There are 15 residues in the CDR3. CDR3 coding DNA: TGTGCCAGCAGTGAAGCAGGGGTATCCGCCGGGGAGCTGTTTTTT. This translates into CASSEAGVSAGELFF.

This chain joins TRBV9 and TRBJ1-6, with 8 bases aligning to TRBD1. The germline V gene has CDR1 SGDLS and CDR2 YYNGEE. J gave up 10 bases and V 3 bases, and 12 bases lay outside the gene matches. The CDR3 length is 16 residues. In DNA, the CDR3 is TGTGCCAGCAGCGCCCCATCCCAGGGGGCAGGATCACCCCTCCACTTT. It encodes CASSAPSQGAGSPLHF. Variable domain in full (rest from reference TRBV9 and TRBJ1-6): DSGVTQTPKHLITATGQRVTLRCSPRSGDLSVYWYQQSLDQGLQFLIQYYNGEERAKGNILERFSAQQFPDLHSELNLSSLELGDSALYFCASSAPSQGAGSPLHFGNGTRLTVT.

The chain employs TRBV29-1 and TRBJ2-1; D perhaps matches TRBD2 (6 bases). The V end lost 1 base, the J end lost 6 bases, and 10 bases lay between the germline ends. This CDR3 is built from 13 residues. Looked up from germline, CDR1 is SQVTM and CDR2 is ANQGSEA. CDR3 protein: CSVEAGLRNEQFF. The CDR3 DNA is TGCAGCGTTGAAGCGGGACTTCGCAATGAGCAGTTCTTC.

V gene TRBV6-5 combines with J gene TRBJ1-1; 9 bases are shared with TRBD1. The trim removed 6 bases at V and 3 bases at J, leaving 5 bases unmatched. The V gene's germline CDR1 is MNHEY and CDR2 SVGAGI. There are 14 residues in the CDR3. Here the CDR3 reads CASRRQGGYTEAFF. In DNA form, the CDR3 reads TGTGCCAGCAGAAGACAGGGGGGGTACACTGAAGCTTTCTTT.

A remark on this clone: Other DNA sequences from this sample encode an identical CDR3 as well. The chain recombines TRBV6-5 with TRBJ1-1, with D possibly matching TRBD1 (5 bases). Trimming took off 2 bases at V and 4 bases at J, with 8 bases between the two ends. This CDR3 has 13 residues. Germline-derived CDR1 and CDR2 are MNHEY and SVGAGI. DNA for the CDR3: TGTGCCAGCAGTTACACAGGTTCCACTGAAGCTTTCTTT. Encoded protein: CASSYTGSTEAFF.

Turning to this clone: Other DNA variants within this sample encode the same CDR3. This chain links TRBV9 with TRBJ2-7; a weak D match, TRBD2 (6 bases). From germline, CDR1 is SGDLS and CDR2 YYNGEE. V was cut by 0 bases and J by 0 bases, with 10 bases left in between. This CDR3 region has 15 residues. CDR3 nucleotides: TGTGCCAGCAGCGTAGGGGGTAGCGGCTCCTACGAGCAGTACTTC. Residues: CASSVGGSGSYEQYF.

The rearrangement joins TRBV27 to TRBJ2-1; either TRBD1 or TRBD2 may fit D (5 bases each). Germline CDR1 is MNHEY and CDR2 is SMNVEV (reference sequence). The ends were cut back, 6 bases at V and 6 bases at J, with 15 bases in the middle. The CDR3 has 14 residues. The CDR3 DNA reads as TGTGCCAGCAGACCGGGGCCTACTAGCAATGAGCAGTTCTTC. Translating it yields CASRPGPTSNEQFF.

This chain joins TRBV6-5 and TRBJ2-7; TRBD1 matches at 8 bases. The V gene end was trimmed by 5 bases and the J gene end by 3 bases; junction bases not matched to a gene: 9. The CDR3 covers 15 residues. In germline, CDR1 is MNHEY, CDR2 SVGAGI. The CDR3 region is CASSPGTGGFYEQYF. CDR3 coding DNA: TGTGCCAGCAGTCCGGGAACAGGGGGTTTCTACGAGCAGTACTTC.